The subject of this entry is one TCR beta chain. This entry comes from a study of blood T cell repertoires in COVID-19. About the study: PBMCs, B-cell-depleted T cells, or T cells provided the cDNA or gDNA that made up the material.

V dropped 1 base and J dropped 6 bases, with 9 bases sitting between them. Germline loops: CDR1 LNHNV, CDR2 YYDKDF (reference sequence). The length of the CDR3 is 13 residues. TCRdb keeps only in-frame clones here, not all; method: immunoSEQ multiplex PCR. This table has some 340,000 clones, over 90% appearing once. Ages ranged from roughly 18 to 100 years, with residence in 24 US areas. Each exposed participant met a COVID-19 case in the 2 weeks preceding study entry. The V and J genes are TRBV15 and TRBJ1-2; D gene ambiguous. Input material: PBMCs or T cells enriched from blood (not recorded which). This sequence originates from a woman in her twenties or thirties who had been exposed to COVID-19. The CDR3 region has the DNA TGTGCCACCAGCAGAGGAGGGCGGGATGGCTACACCTTC. Translation: CATSRGGRDGYTF.